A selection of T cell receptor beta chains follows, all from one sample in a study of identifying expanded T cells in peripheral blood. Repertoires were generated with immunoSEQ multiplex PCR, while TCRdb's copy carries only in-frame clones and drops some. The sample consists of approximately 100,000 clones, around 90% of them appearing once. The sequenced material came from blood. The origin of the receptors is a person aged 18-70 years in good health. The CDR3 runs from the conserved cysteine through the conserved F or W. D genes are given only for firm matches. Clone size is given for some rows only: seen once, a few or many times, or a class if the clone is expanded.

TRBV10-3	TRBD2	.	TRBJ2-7	CAISERGLAGAIYEQYF	TGTGCCATCAGTGAGAGGGGACTAGCGGGGGCCATCTACGAGCAGTACTTC
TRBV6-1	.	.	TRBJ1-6	CASSEDPGSPLHF	TGTGCCAGCAGTGAGGATCCGGGCTCACCCCTCCACTTT
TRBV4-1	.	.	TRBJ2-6	CASRAPSLSGANVLTF	TGCGCCAGCAGGGCGCCGAGCCTATCTGGGGCCAACGTCCTGACTTTC
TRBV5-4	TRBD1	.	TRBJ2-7	CASSYPGQGAYEQYF	TGTGCCAGCAGCTATCCGGGACAGGGGGCCTACGAGCAGTACTTC
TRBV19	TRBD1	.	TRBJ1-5	CASSRTGGENQPQHF	TGTGCCAGTAGTAGAACAGGGGGCGAGAATCAGCCCCAGCATTTT
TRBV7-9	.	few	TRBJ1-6	CASSFHNSPLHF	TGTGCCAGCAGCTTCCATAATTCACCCCTCCACTTT
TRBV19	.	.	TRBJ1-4	CASTRIGTANEKLFF	TGTGCCAGTACCAGGATCGGGACCGCTAATGAAAAACTGTTTTTT
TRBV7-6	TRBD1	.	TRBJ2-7	CASSPGTDYEQYF	TGTGCCAGCAGCCCCGGGACAGACTACGAGCAGTACTTC
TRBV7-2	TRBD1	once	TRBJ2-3	CASSPTGAGSTDTQYF	TGTGCCAGCAGCCCGACAGGGGCGGGAAGCACAGATACGCAGTATTTT
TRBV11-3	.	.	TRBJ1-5	CATARRDLNQPQHF	TGTGCCACCGCACGCCGGGACCTTAATCAGCCCCAGCATTTT
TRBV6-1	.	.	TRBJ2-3	CASSAMRNTDTQYF	TGTGCCAGCAGTGCTATGCGGAACACAGATACGCAGTATTTT
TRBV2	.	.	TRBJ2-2	CATRGGGLGELFF	TGTGCCACCAGGGGGGGCGGTCTCGGGGAGCTGTTTTTT
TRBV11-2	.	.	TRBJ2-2	CASSLLGGELFF	TGTGCCAGCAGCCTTCTTGGCGGGGAGCTGTTTTTT
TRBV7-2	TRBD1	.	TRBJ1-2	CASSRRVQGAPHYGYTF	TGTGCCAGCAGCCGGCGCGTACAGGGGGCGCCTCACTATGGCTACACCTTC
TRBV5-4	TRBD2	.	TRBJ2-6	CASSLAGGRNPLGGANVLTF	TGTGCCAGCAGCTTGGCGGGGGGGAGGAATCCCCTAGGTGGGGCCAACGTCCTGACTTTC
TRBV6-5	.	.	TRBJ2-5	CASSYQEVAQYF	TGTGCCAGCAGTTATCAGGAAGTGGCCCAGTACTTC
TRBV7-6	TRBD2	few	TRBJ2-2	CASSLRRGATGELFF	TGTGCCAGCAGCTTACGGCGGGGGGCTACCGGGGAGCTGTTTTTT
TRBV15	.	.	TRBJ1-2	CATSRVAGARQPNYGYTF	TGTGCCACCAGCAGAGTTGCCGGTGCAAGGCAGCCCAACTATGGCTACACCTTC
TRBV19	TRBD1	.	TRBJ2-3	CASREQGISTDTQYF	TGTGCCAGTCGGGAACAGGGGATTTCCACAGATACGCAGTATTTT
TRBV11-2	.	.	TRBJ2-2	CASSLGAWLEEANTGELFF	TGTGCCAGCAGCTTAGGAGCTTGGTTAGAGGAGGCGAACACCGGGGAGCTGTTTTTT
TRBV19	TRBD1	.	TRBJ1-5	CASSIWTGYSGNQPQHF	TGTGCCAGTAGTATCTGGACAGGGTATTCGGGCAATCAGCCCCAGCATTTT
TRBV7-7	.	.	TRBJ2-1	CASSSGPGLSNEQFF	TGTGCCAGCAGCTCCGGACCCGGACTTTCCAATGAGCAGTTCTTC
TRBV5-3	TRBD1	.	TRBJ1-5	CARSATGAPPWSNQPQHF	TGTGCCAGAAGCGCGACAGGGGCGCCACCGTGGAGCAATCAGCCCCAGCATTTT
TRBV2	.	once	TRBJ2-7	CASSEGRSFPISYEQYF	TGTGCCAGCAGTGAGGGCAGATCTTTTCCTATTTCCTACGAGCAGTACTTC
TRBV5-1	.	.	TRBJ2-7	CASRNWAVGSQVQYF	TGCGCCAGCAGAAATTGGGCAGTTGGTTCCCAGGTGCAGTACTTC
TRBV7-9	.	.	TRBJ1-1	CASSLELSVWAFF	TGTGCCAGCAGCTTAGAGCTGAGTGTGTGGGCTTTCTTT
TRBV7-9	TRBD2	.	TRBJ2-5	CASSLKRGGLETQYF	TGTGCCAGCAGCTTAAAGCGGGGGGGCCTGGAGACCCAGTACTTC
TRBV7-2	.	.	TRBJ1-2	CASSLGRGVLGAYGYTF	TGTGCCAGCAGCTTAGGCCGGGGAGTGTTGGGGGCTTATGGCTACACCTTC
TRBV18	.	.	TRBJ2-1	CASSGNYNEQFF	TGTGCCAGCTCGGGAAACTACAATGAGCAGTTCTTC
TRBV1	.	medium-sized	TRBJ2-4	CTSSQDKEFGGGLQYF	TGCACCAGCAGCCAAGATAAGGAGTTCGGAGGTGGCCTTCAGTACTTC
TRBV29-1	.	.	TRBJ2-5	CSGARGGTQYF	TGCAGCGGTGCCAGGGGGGGGACCCAGTACTTC
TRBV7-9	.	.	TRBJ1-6	CASTPGESPLHF	TGTGCCAGCACCCCAGGGGAATCACCCCTCCACTTT
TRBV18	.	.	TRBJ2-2	CASSPRSSNTGELFF	TGTGCCAGCTCACCCCGTAGCTCGAACACCGGGGAGCTGTTTTTT
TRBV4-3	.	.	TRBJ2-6	CASSQEGSHSGANVLTF	TGCGCCAGCAGCCAAGAAGGCAGCCACTCTGGGGCCAACGTCCTGACTTTC
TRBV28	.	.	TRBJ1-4	CASSLQGWGKLFF	TGTGCCAGCAGTTTGCAGGGCTGGGGAAAACTGTTTTTT
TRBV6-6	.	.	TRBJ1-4	CASSYFTDPTNEKLFF	TGTGCCAGCAGTTACTTTACCGACCCGACTAATGAAAAACTGTTTTTT
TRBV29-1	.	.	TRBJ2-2	CSVAGVSGGGSGELFF	TGCAGCGTTGCGGGGGTCTCTGGAGGCGGATCCGGGGAGCTGTTTTTT
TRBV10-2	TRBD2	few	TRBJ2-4	CASSPTSGKNIQYF	TGCGCCAGCAGCCCGACTAGCGGCAAAAACATTCAGTACTTC
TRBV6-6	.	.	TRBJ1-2	CASSFVNYGYTF	TGTGCCAGCAGTTTCGTGAACTATGGCTACACCTTC
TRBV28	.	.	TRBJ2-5	CASSLSTETQYF	TGTGCCAGCAGTTTGAGTACGGAGACCCAGTACTTC
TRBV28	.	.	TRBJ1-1	CASSGLPGGDTEAFF	TGTGCCAGCAGTGGATTACCCGGTGGGGACACTGAAGCTTTCTTT
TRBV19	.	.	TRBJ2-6	CASTQRRGVSTGANVLTF	TGTGCCAGTACCCAACGCAGAGGGGTTTCAACCGGGGCCAACGTCCTGACTTTC
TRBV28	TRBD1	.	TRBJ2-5	CASNRDRGETQYF	TGTGCCAGCAACCGGGACAGGGGAGAGACCCAGTACTTC
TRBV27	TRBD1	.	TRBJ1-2	CASRALGTAYGYTF	TGTGCCAGCAGGGCTCTGGGGACAGCCTATGGCTACACCTTC
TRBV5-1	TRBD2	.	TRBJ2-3	CASSLTTGGQDTQYF	TGCGCCAGCAGCCTCACGACGGGGGGTCAGGATACGCAGTATTTT
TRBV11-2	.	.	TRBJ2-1	CASSLAGYEQFF	TGTGCCAGCAGCTTAGCGGGGTATGAGCAGTTCTTC
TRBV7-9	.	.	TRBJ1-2	CASSLGGRGYTF	TGTGCCAGCAGCTTAGGGGGGCGCGGCTACACCTTC
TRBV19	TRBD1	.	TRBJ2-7	CASSIEGQGNTYEQYF	TGTGCCAGTAGTATCGAAGGACAGGGTAATACCTACGAGCAGTACTTC